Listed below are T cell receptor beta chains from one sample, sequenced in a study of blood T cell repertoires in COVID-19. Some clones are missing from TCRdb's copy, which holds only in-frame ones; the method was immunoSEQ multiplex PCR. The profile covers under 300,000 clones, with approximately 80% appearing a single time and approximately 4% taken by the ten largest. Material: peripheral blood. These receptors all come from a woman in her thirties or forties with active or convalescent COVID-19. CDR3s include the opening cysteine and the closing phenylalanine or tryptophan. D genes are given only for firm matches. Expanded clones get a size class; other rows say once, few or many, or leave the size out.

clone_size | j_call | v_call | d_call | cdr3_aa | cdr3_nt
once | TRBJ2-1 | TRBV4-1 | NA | CASSPYGSRLGGNEQFF | TGCGCCAGCAGCCCTTATGGGAGTCGGCTAGGTGGCAATGAGCAGTTCTTC
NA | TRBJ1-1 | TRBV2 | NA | CASTMTLNTEAFF | TGTGCCAGCACTATGACATTGAACACTGAAGCTTTCTTT
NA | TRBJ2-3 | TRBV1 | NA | CTSSQDRLAVTDTQYF | TGCACCAGCAGCCAAGATCGGCTAGCGGTGACAGATACGCAGTATTTT
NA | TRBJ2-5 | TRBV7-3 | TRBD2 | CASSRSGALQETQYF | TGTGCCAGCAGCAGAAGCGGGGCCCTCCAAGAGACCCAGTACTTC
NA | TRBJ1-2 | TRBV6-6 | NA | CASSLGQLYGYTF | TGTGCCAGCAGCCTCGGACAGCTCTATGGCTACACCTTC
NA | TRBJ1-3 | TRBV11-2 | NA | CASSLDQNPGNTIYF | TGTGCCAGCAGCTTAGATCAGAATCCCGGAAACACCATATATTTT
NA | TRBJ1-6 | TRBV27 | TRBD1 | CASRLGRDRVSPLHF | TGTGCCAGCAGATTGGGGCGGGACAGGGTATCACCCCTCCACTTT
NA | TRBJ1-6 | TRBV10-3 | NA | CAISEPQEGPGNSPLHF | TGTGCCATCAGTGAGCCCCAGGAGGGGCCAGGTAATTCACCCCTCCACTTT
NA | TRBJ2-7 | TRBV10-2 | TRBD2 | CASSSSGRALEQYF | TGCGCCAGCAGTTCAAGCGGGAGGGCCTTAGAGCAGTACTTC
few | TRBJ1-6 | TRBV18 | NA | CASSPAGNSPLHF | TGTGCCAGCTCACCAGCCGGTAATTCACCCCTCCACTTT
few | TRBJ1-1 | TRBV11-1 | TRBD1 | CASSPGTAEAFF | TGTGCCAGCAGCCCCGGGACAGCTGAAGCTTTCTTT
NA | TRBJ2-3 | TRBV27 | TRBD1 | CASSSNNRTGRPDTQYF | TGTGCCAGCAGCTCTAATAACCGGACAGGGCGTCCGGATACGCAGTATTTT
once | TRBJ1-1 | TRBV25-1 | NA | CASSELNLVQINTEAFF | TGTGCCAGCAGTGAATTGAATCTTGTACAGATTAACACTGAAGCTTTCTTT
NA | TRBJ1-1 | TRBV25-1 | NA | CASSVRRVWGGRTEAFF | TGTGCCAGCAGTGTCAGACGTGTTTGGGGGGGAAGGACTGAAGCTTTCTTT
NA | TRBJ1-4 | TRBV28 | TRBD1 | CASISRDRIEKLFF | TGTGCCAGCATCAGCCGGGACAGAATCGAAAAACTGTTTTTT